This T cell receptor beta chain came from a study of long-term antiretroviral therapy in people with HIV. Post-ART PBMC samples numbered at least two per donor, and pre-ART ones at least one. Samples were assayed with immunoSEQ v3.0 at survey level. This table comes from immunoSEQ multiplex PCR, and its TCRdb copy is limited to in-frame clones, with some not included. The sample records about 30,000 clones, 80% to 90% being singletons. The clonotype was recovered from a man aged 50-59 years with HIV. The starting material was unsorted PBMCs, obtained approximately 5 years before starting antiretroviral therapy.

This CDR3 is CASSLISGRSGELFF. The CDR3 nucleotides are TGTGCCAGCAGCTTAATATCCGGGCGGAGCGGGGAGCTGTTTTTT. V usage is TRBV7-9 and J usage is TRBJ2-2, with D unclear. The germline CDR1 and CDR2 sequences are SEHNR and FQNEAQ (reference sequence). This CDR3 contains 15 residues. Trimming removed 2 bases at V and 7 bases at J, with 14 bases between.